This T cell receptor (beta chain) emerged from a study of blood T cells in healthy people across ages. It was with a sample-barcoded 5' primer and a J-beta primer mix that a second PCR of roughly 7 to 12 cycles was run. TCRdb redid the calling of the 5' RACE reads with MiXCR, one entry per CDR3 protein. The table records hundreds of thousands of distinct CDR3 sequences, approximately 53% of them present only once. The CDR3 runs 18 residues. In germline, CDR1 is MNHNS, CDR2 SASEGT. Overall study results and limits: Across samples, TCR beta diversity tracked strongly with naive T cell percentage.

Notes on this clonotype: Antigen: not known.

Sequenced: blood. The receptor comes from a man in his forties or fifties in good health. The gene calls are TRBV6-1 and TRBJ2-1; 7 bases map to TRBD1. The end of the DNA is better explained by TRBJ2-7, so the J call may be wrong. CDR3 bases: TGTGCCAGCAGTGCCTGGACAGGACACTACTCCTTGAGAAATGAGCAGTACTTC. This translates into CASSAWTGHYSLRNEQYF.